This T cell receptor beta chain was sequenced in a study of T-cell reconstitution after alpha-beta-depleted transplantation in children (dated by TCRdb to the mid-2010s). Broadly, across the study: Using TCR repertoire profiling, the study followed T-cell immune reconstitution in a quantitative way in children after TCRalphabeta/CD19-depleted allogeneic hematopoietic cell transplantation. Broader findings and caveats from the paper: About two months after transplant, the apparently early recovery of alphabetaT-cell counts reportedly depended on just several hundred clones that had expanded rapidly and came from non-depleted graft cells. Hyperexpanded clone frequencies declined over subsequent months; after one year, T-cell counts and TCRbeta diversity were mostly attributed to newly produced T cells. In some patients, the high TCRbeta diversity seen at day 60 was put down to recipient T cells and intrathymic progenitors that had survived conditioning.

Libraries were made using PCR. Sequenced on an Illumina HiSeq 2500. To normalize quantification of the TCRbeta repertoire, the TCR libraries were built with molecular barcoding that relied on unique molecular identifiers. The public sequencing data were trimmed at Q25 with fastp and processed into clonotypes with MiXCR by TCRdb, which kept only in-frame beta chains. Each CDR3 protein gets just one entry, which takes the most common genes and DNA from the rows behind it. Here the sample has around 440,000 distinct CDR3 sequences; 10% occur a single time. About 2% of the sample is taken by the ten largest. The junction shows trimming of 6 bases on V and 7 bases on J, and the gene matches do not reach 7 bases of it. Counted from cysteine to phenylalanine, this CDR3 has 13 amino acids. Left in the record is the CDR3 DNA by itself, 39 bases read in frame from the first base. This clonotype was seen ten or more times. Its cognate antigen has yet to be identified. Base qualities are not at hand, and no much larger clone is one base apart.

The sample's treatment or condition, from its label and the paper: allogeneic hematopoietic cell transplantation with graft depleted of TCRalphabeta T cells and CD19 B cells. Transplant recipients were children who received TCRalphabeta/CD19-depleted allogeneic hematopoietic cell grafts. The sample was PBMCs, taken before TCRalphabeta/CD19-depleted stem cell transplant. The chain links TRBV12-3 or TRBV12-4 with TRBJ1-2, and TRBD1 aligns with 8 junction nucleotides. The sequence derives from a child under 10 years old with inherited bone marrow failure, due to receive a stem cell transplant. The sequence in DNA is TGTGCCAGCAGCGACAGGGGCGCGGGTGGCTACACCTTC. This sequence encodes CASSDRGAGGYTF.